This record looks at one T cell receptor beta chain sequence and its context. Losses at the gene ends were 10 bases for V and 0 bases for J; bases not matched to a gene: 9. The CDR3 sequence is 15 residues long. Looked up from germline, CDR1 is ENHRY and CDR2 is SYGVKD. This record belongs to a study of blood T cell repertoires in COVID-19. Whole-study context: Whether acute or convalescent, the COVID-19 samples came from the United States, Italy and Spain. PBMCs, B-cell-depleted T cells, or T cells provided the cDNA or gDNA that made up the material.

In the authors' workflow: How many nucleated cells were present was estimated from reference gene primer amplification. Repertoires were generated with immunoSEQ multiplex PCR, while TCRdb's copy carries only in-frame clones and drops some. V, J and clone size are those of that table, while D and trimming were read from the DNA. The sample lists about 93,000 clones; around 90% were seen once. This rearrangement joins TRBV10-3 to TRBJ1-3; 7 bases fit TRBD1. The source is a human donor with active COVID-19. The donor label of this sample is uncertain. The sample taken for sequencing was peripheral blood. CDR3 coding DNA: TGTGCCACCGGGACAGCTAGTCTCTCTGGAAACACCATATATTTT. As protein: CATGTASLSGNTIYF.